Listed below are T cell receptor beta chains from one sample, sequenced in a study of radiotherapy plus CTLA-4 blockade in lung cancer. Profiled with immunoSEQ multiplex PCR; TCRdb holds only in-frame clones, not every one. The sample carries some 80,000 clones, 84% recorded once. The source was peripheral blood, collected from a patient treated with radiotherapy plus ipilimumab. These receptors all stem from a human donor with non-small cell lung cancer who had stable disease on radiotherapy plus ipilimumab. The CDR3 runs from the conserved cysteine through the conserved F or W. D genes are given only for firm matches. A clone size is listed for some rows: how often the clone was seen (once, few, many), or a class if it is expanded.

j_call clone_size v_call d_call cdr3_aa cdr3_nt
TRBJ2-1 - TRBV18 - CASDKGDEQFF TGTGCCAGCGACAAGGGGGATGAGCAGTTCTTC
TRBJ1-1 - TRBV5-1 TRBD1 CASSSPSTGGQDTEAFF TGCGCCAGCAGCTCACCCTCTACAGGGGGCCAGGACACTGAAGCTTTCTTT
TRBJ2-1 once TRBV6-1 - CASTGGGVGYNEQFF TGTGCCAGCACCGGGGGCGGGGTCGGATACAATGAGCAGTTCTTC
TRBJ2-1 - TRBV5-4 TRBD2 CASSWSGGANEQFF TGTGCCAGCAGCTGGAGCGGGGGGGCAAATGAGCAGTTCTTC
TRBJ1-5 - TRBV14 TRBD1 CASSRGQVGSAQHF TGTGCCAGCAGCCGGGGACAGGTTGGGTCGGCCCAGCATTTT
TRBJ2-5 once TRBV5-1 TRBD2 CASSLEAGPSKYF TGCGCCAGCAGCTTGGAAGCGGGGCCCTCCAAGTACTTC
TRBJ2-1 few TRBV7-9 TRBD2 CASSPPTRRGGYEQFF TGTGCCAGCAGCCCACCAACCCGGCGGGGGGGCTATGAGCAGTTCTTC
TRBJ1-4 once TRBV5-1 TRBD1 CASSLDRGHEKLFF TGCGCCAGCAGCTTGGACAGGGGGCACGAAAAACTGTTTTTT
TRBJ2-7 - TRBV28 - CASSLLGGPGSYEQYF TGTGCCAGCAGTTTACTGGGGGGCCCCGGTTCCTACGAGCAGTACTTC
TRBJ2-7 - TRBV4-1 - CASSQESPGTGYEQYF TGCGCCAGCAGCCAAGAATCGCCAGGGACGGGGTACGAGCAGTACTTC
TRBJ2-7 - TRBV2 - CASSYPSYEQYF TGTGCCAGCAGTTACCCTTCCTACGAGCAGTACTTC
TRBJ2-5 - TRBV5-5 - CASSESPAALETQYF TGTGCCAGCTCAGAGTCTCCCGCGGCCCTAGAGACCCAGTACTTC
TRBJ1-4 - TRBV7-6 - CASSLGSGNEKLFF TGTGCCAGCAGCTTGGGGTCAGGGAATGAAAAACTGTTTTTT
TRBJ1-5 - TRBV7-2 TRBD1 CASSRDRNQPQHF TGTGCCAGCAGCCGGGACAGAAATCAGCCCCAGCATTTT
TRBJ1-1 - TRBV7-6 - CASSLGQNTEAFF TGTGCCAGCAGCTTAGGCCAGAACACTGAAGCTTTCTTT
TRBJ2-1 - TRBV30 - CAWSGTSQGSSYNEQFF TGTGCCTGGAGCGGGACAAGCCAGGGTAGCTCCTACAATGAGCAGTTCTTC
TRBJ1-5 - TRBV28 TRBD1 CASSLGDREDQPQHF TGTGCCAGCAGTTTAGGGGACAGGGAGGATCAGCCCCAGCATTTT
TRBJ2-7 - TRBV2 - CASSEDRINEQYF TGTGCCAGCAGTGAAGACAGAATCAACGAGCAGTACTTC
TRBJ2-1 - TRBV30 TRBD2 CAWRGSTSGGYNEQFF TGTGCCTGGAGGGGATCGACTAGCGGAGGATACAATGAGCAGTTCTTC
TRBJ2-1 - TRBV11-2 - CASSLVPLGENEQFF TGTGCCAGCAGCTTAGTACCCCTCGGGGAAAATGAGCAGTTCTTC
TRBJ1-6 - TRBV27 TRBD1 CASSLGGGPLNSPLHF TGTGCCAGCAGTTTGGGAGGGGGCCCGCTCAATTCACCCCTCCACTTT
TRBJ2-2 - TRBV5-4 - CASSSLPGELFF TGTGCCAGCAGCTCGTTGCCCGGGGAGCTGTTTTTT
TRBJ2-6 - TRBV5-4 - CASSPRGARTGANVLTF TGTGCCAGCAGCCCCAGGGGGGCCCGAACTGGGGCCAACGTCCTGACTTTC
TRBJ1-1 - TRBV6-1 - CAGQEGLNTEAFF TGTGCCGGGCAGGAAGGGTTGAACACTGAAGCTTTCTTT
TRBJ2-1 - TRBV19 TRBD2 CASSIGDSGGVNEQFF TGTGCCAGTAGTATAGGAGATAGCGGGGGGGTAAATGAGCAGTTCTTC
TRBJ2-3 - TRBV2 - CASSDIWRSTDTQYF TGTGCCAGCAGTGACATCTGGAGAAGCACAGATACGCAGTATTTT
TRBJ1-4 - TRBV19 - CASSPSEEVREKLFF TGTGCCAGTAGTCCTAGCGAGGAGGTACGTGAAAAACTGTTTTTT
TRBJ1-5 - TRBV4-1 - CASSLEVRNQPQHF TGCGCCAGCAGCCTCGAAGTCCGGAATCAGCCCCAGCATTTT
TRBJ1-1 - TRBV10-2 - CASSEARGKTEAFF TGCGCCAGCAGTGAGGCCAGGGGAAAGACTGAAGCTTTCTTT
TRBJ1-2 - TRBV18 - CASSPPVTVPNYGYTF TGTGCCAGCTCACCACCGGTCACAGTGCCTAACTATGGCTACACCTTC
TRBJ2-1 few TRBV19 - CASSTYDSYNEQFF TGTGCCAGTAGTACCTACGACTCCTACAATGAGCAGTTCTTC
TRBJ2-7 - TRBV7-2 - CASSLRSLGEQYF TGTGCCAGCAGCTTAAGGTCTTTAGGGGAGCAGTACTTC
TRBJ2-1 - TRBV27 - CASSRNRDSSYNEQFF TGTGCCAGCAGCCGAAACCGGGACTCCTCCTACAATGAGCAGTTCTTC
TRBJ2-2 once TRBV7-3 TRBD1 CASSSIGTANTGELFF TGTGCCAGCAGCTCAATCGGGACAGCGAACACCGGGGAGCTGTTTTTT
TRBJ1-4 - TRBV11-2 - CASSKDLPTNEKLFF TGTGCCAGCAGCAAGGATCTTCCAACTAATGAAAAACTGTTTTTT
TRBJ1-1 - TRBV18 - CASSRGGDTEAFF TGTGCCAGCTCACGAGGGGGAGACACTGAAGCTTTCTTT